Below, 10 T cell receptor beta chains from the same sample are listed, as sequenced in a study of T cell responses to AZD1222 COVID-19 vaccine (dated by TCRdb to the early 2020s). The meaning of the sample's time point label: baseline before first vaccination. Libraries were made using the immunoSEQ multiplex PCR assay. In its TCRdb copy, this immuneACCESS table keeps in-frame sequences only and misses some clones. Where compared with another copy, unresolved V genes explain less than half of these, and the others have no known cause. This sample has approximately 160,000 clones in its table, and about 93% of those were observed once. Of the sample, about 5.3% is held by the ten largest clones. Material: peripheral blood, obtained on day 0 of AZD1222 vaccination. These receptors all stem from an adult in good health.

The rearrangement uses TRBV4-3 and TRBJ2-2; D remains ambiguous. CDR1 is LGHNA, CDR2 YSLEER, per germline. The CDR3 totals 15 residues. Trimming pared 0 bases from V and 0 bases from J, leaving 5 bases between. The CDR3 region is CASSQELTNTGELFF. The DNA for the CDR3 is TGCGCCAGCAGCCAAGAACTGACGAACACCGGGGAGCTGTTTTTT.

J is TRBJ1-1 and V is TRBV27, with unresolved D. CDR1 MNHEY and CDR2 SMNVEV come from the germline V gene (reference sequence). This CDR3 spans 13 amino acids. Trimming removed 0 bases from V and 4 bases from J, with 6 bases in between. The CDR3 region is CASSLSRTTEAFF. CDR3 nucleotide sequence: TGTGCCAGCAGTTTATCGAGAACCACTGAAGCTTTCTTT.

The chain is built from TRBV5-8 and TRBJ1-2; no firm D call. CDR1 SGHTS and CDR2 YDEGEE come from the germline V gene. This CDR3 has 14 residues. Trimming took 1 base from V and 7 from J, leaving 14 bases between them. The CDR3 reads CASSLTKYLGGYTF. CDR3 DNA sequence: TGTGCCAGCAGCTTGACAAAATACCTTGGTGGCTACACCTTC.

The chain combines TRBV27 with TRBJ1-4; D is ambiguous. V was pared by 5 bases and J by 4 bases, with 11 bases between. Per the germline V gene, CDR1 is MNHEY and CDR2 is SMNVEV (reference sequence). The CDR3 runs 14 residues. DNA of the CDR3: TGTGCCAGCAGTAGTACAGACAATAATGAAAAACTGTTTTTT. Translated, it gives CASSSTDNNEKLFF.

The rearrangement joins TRBV28 to TRBJ2-7; 7 nucleotides agree with TRBD1. Losses at the gene ends were 4 bases for V and 6 bases for J; bases not matched to a gene: 6. Germline CDR1 reads MDHEN; CDR2 reads SYDVKM. The CDR3 length is 13 residues. The CDR3 DNA follows: TGTGCCAGCAGTTCCCTGACAGGGAGCGAGCAGTACTTC. Protein sequence: CASSSLTGSEQYF.

The V gene is TRBV7-9, the J gene TRBJ2-2; 14 nucleotides match TRBD2. The CDR3 runs 16 residues. J gave up 7 bases and V 5 bases, and 6 bases lay outside the gene matches. Germline CDR1 and CDR2: SEHNR and FQNEAQ (reference sequence). The CDR3 DNA follows: TGTGCCAGCAGCCCCGGGACTAGCGGGAGAGGCGGGGAGCTGTTTTTT. Translated: CASSPGTSGRGGELFF.

This chain connects TRBV30 to TRBJ2-2, with 7 bases that match TRBD1. The germline CDR1 and CDR2 sequences are GTSNPN and SVGIG (reference sequence). V lost 3 bases, J lost 6 bases, and 13 bases stayed unmatched. The CDR3 runs to 16 residues. The CDR3 region has the DNA TGTGCCTGGAGGACCCCAGGGGGTAGGGATGCCGGGGAGCTGTTTTTT. It codes for CAWRTPGGRDAGELFF.

The V call is TRBV19, the J call TRBJ1-1; the D gene is possibly TRBD1 (5 bases). Germline CDR1 is LNHDA and CDR2 is SQIVND (reference sequence). The CDR3 length is 13 residues. V was cut by 3 bases and J by 5 bases, with 10 bases left in between. Here the CDR3 reads CASSISRATEAFF. DNA for the CDR3: TGTGCCAGTAGTATCTCCAGGGCGACTGAAGCTTTCTTT. The variable domain in full, completed from reference TRBV19 and TRBJ1-1, reads DGGITQSPKYLFRKEGQNVTLSCEQNLNHDAMYWYRQDPGQGLRLIYYSQIVNDFQKGDIAEGYSVSREKKESFPLTVTSAQKNPTAFYLCASSISRATEAFFGQGTRLTVV.

The chain combines TRBV25-1 with TRBJ2-5; D is unresolved. This CDR3 comprises 15 residues. Germline loops: CDR1 MGHDK, CDR2 SYGVNS. V lost 1 base and J lost 6, with 15 bases in between. The CDR3 loop reads CASSELPPSPKTQYF. DNA for the CDR3: TGTGCCAGCAGTGAATTGCCTCCCTCCCCAAAGACCCAGTACTTC.

This chain joins TRBV10-3 and TRBJ1-5; 9 nucleotides agree with TRBD1. J was trimmed by 1 base and V by 5 bases; bases with no gene match: 9. Germline V lookup: CDR1 ENHRY, CDR2 SYGVKD. This CDR3 spans 17 amino acids. CDR3 bases: TGTGCCATCAGTACCGGACAGGGGCAGCAGAGCAATCAGCCCCAGCATTTT. It translates to CAISTGQGQQSNQPQHF.